This is a list of T cell receptor beta chains from one sample in a study of T cell responses to AZD1222 COVID-19 vaccine. Clones were read by immunoSEQ multiplex PCR, and TCRdb kept only the in-frame ones, dropping some. The sample shows about 86,000 clones, roughly 86% of them seen only once. The sequencing used peripheral blood, collected 28 days after the second AZD1222 dose. These receptors were collected from an adult who received the AZD1222 COVID-19 vaccine. The CDR3 runs from the conserved cysteine through the conserved F or W. Fields, in order: V gene, clone size, J gene, D gene, CDR3 protein, CDR3 DNA. The D gene is left open where the match is weak. Rows give clone size only sometimes, using once, few, many, or a class for an expanded clone.

v_call: TRBV7-2
clone_size: -
j_call: TRBJ1-1
d_call: -
cdr3_aa: CASSLGQGNTEAFF
cdr3_nt: TGTGCCAGCAGCTTAGGTCAGGGGAACACTGAAGCTTTCTTT

v_call: TRBV2
clone_size: few
j_call: TRBJ2-7
d_call: -
cdr3_aa: CASSEQGEYYEQYF
cdr3_nt: TGTGCCAGCAGTGAACAGGGAGAGTACTACGAGCAGTACTTC

v_call: TRBV28
clone_size: -
j_call: TRBJ2-7
d_call: TRBD2
cdr3_aa: CASKKREGSYEQYF
cdr3_nt: TGTGCCAGCAAGAAGCGGGAGGGCTCGTACGAGCAGTACTTC

v_call: TRBV4-3
clone_size: -
j_call: TRBJ2-1
d_call: TRBD2
cdr3_aa: CASSQGLAVYNEQFF
cdr3_nt: TGCGCCAGCAGCCAAGGACTAGCGGTTTACAATGAGCAGTTCTTC

v_call: TRBV6-5
clone_size: -
j_call: TRBJ1-1
d_call: -
cdr3_aa: CASSYAGFEANTEAFF
cdr3_nt: TGTGCCAGCAGTTACGCTGGGTTCGAGGCGAACACTGAAGCTTTCTTT

v_call: TRBV2
clone_size: -
j_call: TRBJ2-3
d_call: TRBD1
cdr3_aa: CASSAGQGGTDTQYF
cdr3_nt: TGTGCCAGCAGCGCTGGACAGGGTGGCACAGATACGCAGTATTTT

v_call: TRBV5-1
clone_size: few
j_call: TRBJ1-5
d_call: -
cdr3_aa: CASSLFVTGGNNQPQHF
cdr3_nt: TGCGCCAGCAGCTTGTTTGTTACAGGCGGGAACAATCAGCCCCAGCATTTT

v_call: TRBV6-2/TRBV6-3
clone_size: few
j_call: TRBJ1-5
d_call: -
cdr3_aa: CASSTRPSNQPQHF
cdr3_nt: TGTGCCAGCAGCACTCGTCCTAGCAATCAGCCCCAGCATTTT

v_call: TRBV14
clone_size: -
j_call: TRBJ1-1
d_call: TRBD1
cdr3_aa: CASSLGNGTVWDTEAFF
cdr3_nt: TGTGCCAGCAGCCTTGGCAATGGGACAGTCTGGGACACTGAAGCTTTCTTT

v_call: TRBV6-5
clone_size: -
j_call: TRBJ2-5
d_call: TRBD1
cdr3_aa: CASRDGTGIETQYF
cdr3_nt: TGTGCCAGCAGGGACGGGACAGGGATCGAGACCCAGTACTTC

v_call: TRBV11-2
clone_size: -
j_call: TRBJ2-5
d_call: -
cdr3_aa: CASSLVRVTQGAETQYF
cdr3_nt: TGTGCCAGCAGCTTAGTGCGGGTAACACAGGGCGCAGAGACCCAGTACTTC

v_call: TRBV5-1
clone_size: -
j_call: TRBJ2-5
d_call: -
cdr3_aa: CASSFNTGTQETQYF
cdr3_nt: TGCGCCAGCAGCTTTAACACAGGAACTCAAGAGACCCAGTACTTC

v_call: TRBV7-2
clone_size: -
j_call: TRBJ1-6
d_call: -
cdr3_aa: CASSRHGQALHF
cdr3_nt: TGTGCCAGCAGCCGCCACGGACAAGCCCTCCACTTT

v_call: TRBV4-3
clone_size: -
j_call: TRBJ1-1
d_call: -
cdr3_aa: CASSQEFESEAFF
cdr3_nt: TGCGCCAGCAGCCAAGAGTTTGAGTCTGAAGCTTTCTTT

v_call: TRBV2
clone_size: -
j_call: TRBJ2-1
d_call: -
cdr3_aa: CASSEIRVLQFF
cdr3_nt: TGTGCCAGCAGTGAAATTCGGGTCCTTCAGTTCTTC

v_call: TRBV11-3
clone_size: -
j_call: TRBJ2-3
d_call: -
cdr3_aa: CASSSYSGTSTDTQYF
cdr3_nt: TGTGCCAGCAGCTCATACAGTGGGACTAGCACAGATACGCAGTATTTT

v_call: TRBV20-1
clone_size: -
j_call: TRBJ1-4
d_call: -
cdr3_aa: CSARDGEKLFF
cdr3_nt: TGCAGTGCTAGAGATGGTGAAAAACTGTTTTTT

v_call: TRBV5-1
clone_size: -
j_call: TRBJ2-7
d_call: -
cdr3_aa: CASSTSRDTYEQYF
cdr3_nt: TGCGCCAGCAGCACGTCCCGGGACACCTACGAGCAGTACTTC

v_call: TRBV2
clone_size: -
j_call: TRBJ1-5
d_call: -
cdr3_aa: CASSEGRSSNQPQHF
cdr3_nt: TGTGCCAGCAGTGAAGGGAGGAGTAGCAATCAGCCCCAGCATTTT

v_call: TRBV15
clone_size: -
j_call: TRBJ2-3
d_call: -
cdr3_aa: CATSRDAQTPTDTQYF
cdr3_nt: TGTGCCACCAGCAGAGATGCACAGACTCCCACAGATACGCAGTATTTT

v_call: TRBV7-2
clone_size: -
j_call: TRBJ2-1
d_call: -
cdr3_aa: CASSPASYNEQFF
cdr3_nt: TGTGCCAGCAGCCCGGCCTCCTACAATGAGCAGTTCTTC

v_call: TRBV6-5
clone_size: -
j_call: TRBJ2-6
d_call: TRBD1
cdr3_aa: CASRTGGSGANVLTF
cdr3_nt: TGTGCCAGCAGGACAGGGGGCTCTGGGGCCAACGTCCTGACTTTC

v_call: TRBV2
clone_size: -
j_call: TRBJ2-3
d_call: -
cdr3_aa: CASSEVGPDTQYF
cdr3_nt: TGTGCCAGCAGTGAGGTGGGCCCAGATACGCAGTATTTT

v_call: TRBV27
clone_size: -
j_call: TRBJ1-2
d_call: -
cdr3_aa: CASSFAIRGGNYGYTF
cdr3_nt: TGTGCCAGCAGTTTTGCGATTCGAGGAGGTAACTATGGCTACACCTTC

v_call: TRBV15
clone_size: -
j_call: TRBJ1-5
d_call: -
cdr3_aa: CATSRQGGNQPQHF
cdr3_nt: TGTGCCACCAGCAGACAGGGTGGCAATCAGCCCCAGCATTTT

v_call: TRBV5-4
clone_size: -
j_call: TRBJ1-1
d_call: TRBD1
cdr3_aa: CASSLVGQGDTEAFF
cdr3_nt: TGTGCCAGCAGCTTGGTGGGACAGGGAGACACTGAAGCTTTCTTT